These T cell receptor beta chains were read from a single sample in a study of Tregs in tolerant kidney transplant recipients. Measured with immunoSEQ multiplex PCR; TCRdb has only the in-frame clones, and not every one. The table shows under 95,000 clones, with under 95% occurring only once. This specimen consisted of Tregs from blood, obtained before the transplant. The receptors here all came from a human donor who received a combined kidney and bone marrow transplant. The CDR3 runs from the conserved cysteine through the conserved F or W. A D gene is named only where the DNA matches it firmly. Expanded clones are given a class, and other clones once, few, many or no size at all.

CDR3nt: TGTGCCAGCAGGGTTCAGTCGAATGAAAAACTGTTTTTT
CDR3aa: CASRVQSNEKLFF
d_gene: -
v_gene: TRBV28
j_gene: TRBJ1-4
abundance: -

CDR3nt: TGTGCCAGCAGTTACTCGATCTCCAGTCAGAACACTGAAGCTTTCTTT
CDR3aa: CASSYSISSQNTEAFF
d_gene: -
v_gene: TRBV6-5
j_gene: TRBJ1-1
abundance: -

CDR3nt: TGTGCCAGCAGCTTAGCGGCCCCGAGCGGGAGGATCTACAATGAGCAGTTCTTC
CDR3aa: CASSLAAPSGRIYNEQFF
d_gene: TRBD2
v_gene: TRBV7-6
j_gene: TRBJ2-1
abundance: -

CDR3nt: TGCAGCGTTAAAGAACGGAGCTCCTACAATGAGCAGTTCTTC
CDR3aa: CSVKERSSYNEQFF
d_gene: -
v_gene: TRBV29-1
j_gene: TRBJ2-1
abundance: -

CDR3nt: TGTGCCAGCAGCCGCGGACTAGCGGGAGGGCGGGCAGATAAGATCGAGCAGTACTTC
CDR3aa: CASSRGLAGGRADKIEQYF
d_gene: TRBD2
v_gene: TRBV5-4
j_gene: TRBJ2-7
abundance: -

CDR3nt: TGCAGCGTTGGGACAGGGGGAGTAGATACGCAGTATTTT
CDR3aa: CSVGTGGVDTQYF
d_gene: TRBD1
v_gene: TRBV29-1
j_gene: TRBJ2-3
abundance: -

CDR3nt: TGTGCCAGCAGCCGACAGTCCAATAATTCACCCCTCCACTTT
CDR3aa: CASSRQSNNSPLHF
d_gene: -
v_gene: TRBV5-4
j_gene: TRBJ1-6
abundance: -

CDR3nt: TGTGCCAGTAGTATGAGGGTTCACAATGAGCAGTTCTTC
CDR3aa: CASSMRVHNEQFF
d_gene: -
v_gene: TRBV19
j_gene: TRBJ2-1
abundance: -

CDR3nt: TGTGCCAGCAGCTTGGATATCCTTAACTATGGCTACACCTTC
CDR3aa: CASSLDILNYGYTF
d_gene: -
v_gene: TRBV11-2
j_gene: TRBJ1-2
abundance: -

CDR3nt: TGTGCCAGCAGCTTAGGACAGGGGTCCTACGAGCAGTACTTC
CDR3aa: CASSLGQGSYEQYF
d_gene: TRBD1
v_gene: TRBV5-4
j_gene: TRBJ2-7
abundance: -

CDR3nt: TGTGCCAGCAGCTTAGGAGTGGCCAGAACCTACGAGCAGTACTTC
CDR3aa: CASSLGVARTYEQYF
d_gene: -
v_gene: TRBV7-8
j_gene: TRBJ2-7
abundance: -

CDR3nt: TGTGCCAGTAGTAACCTTCCGAATGAAAAACTGTTTTTT
CDR3aa: CASSNLPNEKLFF
d_gene: -
v_gene: TRBV19
j_gene: TRBJ1-4
abundance: few